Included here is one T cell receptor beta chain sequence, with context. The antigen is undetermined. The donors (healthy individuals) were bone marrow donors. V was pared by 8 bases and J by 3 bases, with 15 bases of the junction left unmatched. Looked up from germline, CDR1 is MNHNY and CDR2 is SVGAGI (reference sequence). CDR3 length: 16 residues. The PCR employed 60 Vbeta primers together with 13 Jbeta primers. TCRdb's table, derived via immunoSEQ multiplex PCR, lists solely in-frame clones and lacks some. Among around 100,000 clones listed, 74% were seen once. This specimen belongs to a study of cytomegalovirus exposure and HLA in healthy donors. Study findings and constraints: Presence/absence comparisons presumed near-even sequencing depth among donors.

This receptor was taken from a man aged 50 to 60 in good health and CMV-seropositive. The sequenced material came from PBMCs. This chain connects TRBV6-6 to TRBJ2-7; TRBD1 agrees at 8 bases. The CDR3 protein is CASSPRRGTGDYEQYF. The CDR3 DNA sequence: TGTGCCAGCTCGCCCCGTAGGGGGACAGGCGACTACGAGCAGTACTTC.